The 23 T cell receptor beta chains below come from one sample, sequenced in a study of cytomegalovirus exposure and HLA in healthy donors. Here immunoSEQ multiplex PCR was the method, and the copy in TCRdb shows in-frame clones only, minus some. Among a few hundred thousand clones, 86% were seen once, and the ten largest hold approximately 0.84%. Input material: PBMCs. These receptors originate from a woman younger than 30 in good health and CMV-seronegative.

The chain couples TRBV5-6 to TRBJ2-7, with 9 bases fitting TRBD2. Unmatched junction bases numbered 12, after V lost 4 bases and J lost 7 bases. The CDR3 has 15 amino acids. The germline V gene encodes CDR1 SGHDT and CDR2 YYEEEE. CDR3 amino acids: CASSPQTSGSREQYF. The CDR3 region has the DNA TGTGCCAGCAGCCCCCAGACTAGCGGATCGAGGGAGCAGTACTTC.

This clone was seen once. The chain joins TRBV6-5 to TRBJ2-7; 12 bases agree with TRBD2. The V gene end was trimmed by 2 bases and the J gene end by 3 bases; junction bases not matched to a gene: 2. The CDR3 extends over 15 amino acids. The germline V gene has CDR1 MNHEY and CDR2 SVGAGI. The chain's CDR3 is CASSYGLAGNYEQYF. The CDR3 DNA is TGTGCCAGCAGTTACGGACTAGCGGGGAACTACGAGCAGTACTTC.

The chain couples TRBV19 to TRBJ1-5, with D possibly matching TRBD1 (5 bases). V lost 9 bases, J lost 5 bases, and 20 bases lay in between. The CDR3 is 15 amino acids. Germline CDR1 reads LNHDA; CDR2 reads SQIVND (reference sequence). Written as DNA, the CDR3 is TGTGCCAGCTCCGGGGGTTGGTTGATCGATCAGCCCCAGCATTTT. Protein sequence: CASSGGWLIDQPQHF.

This sequence joins TRBV2 and TRBJ1-2, with 7 bases aligning to TRBD1. The CDR3 covers 16 residues. In germline, CDR1 is SNHLY, CDR2 FYNNEI. The J segment lost 7 bases and the V segment lost 2 bases, leaving 13 bases of the junction unmatched. Here the CDR3 reads CASSEPQFTGDSGYTF. The CDR3 coding sequence is TGTGCCAGCAGTGAACCCCAATTTACAGGGGATAGTGGCTACACCTTC.

V and J are TRBV4-3 and TRBJ1-2; D ambiguous. V shed 0 bases and J shed 3 bases, with 17 bases lying between them. Germline CDR1 and CDR2: LGHNA and YSLEER. The CDR3 has 17 amino acids. The CDR3 protein is CASSQDGSQLNDYGYTF. The CDR3, as DNA: TGCGCCAGCAGCCAAGATGGGTCACAACTAAACGACTATGGCTACACCTTC.

The rearrangement joins TRBV19 to TRBJ1-1; a possible D gene is TRBD1 (6 bases). The length of the CDR3 is 16 residues. Germline CDR1 is LNHDA and CDR2 is SQIVND (reference sequence). V lost 4 bases and J 2 bases, leaving 17 bases between the germline ends. The CDR3 DNA follows: TGTGCCAGTAGTACCAACAGGGATTGGAGAAACACTGAAGCTTTCTTT. This codes for CASSTNRDWRNTEAFF.

The chain employs TRBV7-9 and TRBJ2-7, with TRBD1 matching over 7 bases. V shed 4 bases and J 2 bases; nucleotides not matched to a gene: 5. The germline CDR1 and CDR2 sequences are SEHNR and FQNEAQ (reference sequence). The CDR3 loop spans 14 amino acids. The CDR3 loop is CASSSRDRAYEQYF. The CDR3 DNA reads TGTGCCAGCAGCTCCCGGGACAGAGCCTACGAGCAGTACTTC.

As regards this clone: One end of the junction is discordant with germline, which a read error may explain. Written as DNA, the CDR3 is TGTGCCAGCCGACCAGGGGCGGGAGAGTATTCCTCCGAGCAGTACTTC. This codes for CASRPGAGEYSSEQYF. The chain couples TRBV7-2 to TRBJ2-7, with D maybe TRBD2 (7 bases). Germline values: CDR1 SGHTA, CDR2 FQGNSA. The CDR3 contains 16 residues.

V and J are TRBV6-5 and TRBJ2-2, with unresolved D. The CDR3 has 12 residues. The V end was cut by 6 bases, the J end by 7 bases, with 9 bases between. Per the germline V gene, CDR1 is MNHEY and CDR2 is SVGAGI. CDR3 protein: CASSWSGGELFF. The CDR3, as DNA: TGTGCCAGCAGCTGGAGTGGCGGGGAGCTGTTTTTT.

The chain employs TRBV19 and TRBJ2-1; D possibly corresponds to TRBD2 (5 bases). This CDR3 is built from 15 residues. In germline, CDR1 is LNHDA, CDR2 SQIVND (reference sequence). Trimming pared 2 bases from V and 1 base from J, leaving 9 bases between. CDR3 protein: CASSITGTSYNEQFF. DNA of the CDR3: TGTGCCAGTAGTATAACGGGAACTTCCTACAATGAGCAGTTCTTC.

The V gene is TRBV9, the J gene TRBJ2-3, with 10 bases identical to TRBD2. After removal of 2 bases from V and 5 bases from J, the junction contained 2 bases not matched to a gene. The CDR3 totals 14 residues. Germline CDR1 is SGDLS and CDR2 is YYNGEE. CDR3 residues: CASSVLAGVDTQYF. CDR3 nucleotide sequence: TGTGCCAGCAGCGTTCTAGCGGGAGTAGATACGCAGTATTTT.

This sequence joins TRBV5-6 and TRBJ2-1, with 8 bases aligning to TRBD2. Germline loops: CDR1 SGHDT, CDR2 YYEEEE. The trim removed 4 bases at V and 2 bases at J, leaving 2 bases unmatched. CDR3 length: 14 residues. CDR3 in DNA: TGTGCCAGCAGCATTAGCGGGACCTACAATGAGCAGTTCTTC. As protein: CASSISGTYNEQFF.

The J gene is TRBJ2-5, the V gene TRBV11-1; tentatively, D is TRBD2 (5 bases). The CDR3 loop spans 14 amino acids. Germline CDR1 SGHAT, CDR2 FQDESV (reference sequence). Trimming stripped 1 base from V and 2 bases from J, with 8 bases between. The CDR3 here is CASSLVEDQETQYF. In nucleotides, the CDR3 is TGTGCCAGCAGCTTAGTGGAGGATCAAGAGACCCAGTACTTC.

V gene TRBV6-5 combines with J gene TRBJ1-4; 8 positions match TRBD1. CDR1 is MNHEY and CDR2 is SVGAGI in the germline V gene. The CDR3 is 16 residues long. The V gene end was trimmed by 0 bases and the J gene end by 10 bases; junction bases not matched to a gene: 10. The CDR3 spells CASSYSMPGDRGKLFF. CDR3 DNA: TGTGCCAGCAGTTACTCGATGCCTGGCGACAGGGGAAAACTGTTTTTT.

The rearrangement uses TRBV7-6 and TRBJ2-2; possibly TRBD1 for D (6 bases). CDR1 is SGHVS and CDR2 is FNYEAQ in the germline V gene. Trimming pared 1 base from V and 2 bases from J, leaving 14 bases between. The CDR3 covers 17 residues. The CDR3, as DNA: TGTGCCAGCAGCTTAGGCTTGAGGGGGTTTAACACCGGGGAGCTGTTTTTT. This codes for CASSLGLRGFNTGELFF.

The rearrangement links TRBV7-3 to TRBJ1-1, with D unresolved. Germline V gives CDR1 SGHTA, CDR2 FQGTGA. V shed 5 bases and J shed 1 base, with 5 bases lying between them. This CDR3 has 12 amino acids. The CDR3 sequence is CASSLENTEAFF. In DNA form, the CDR3 reads TGTGCCAGCAGCCTAGAGAACACTGAAGCTTTCTTT.

The V and J genes are TRBV4-3 and TRBJ1-4; 7 bases align to TRBD1. V shed 0 bases, J shed 0 bases, and the junction held 10 bases outside the gene matches. The CDR3 totals 19 residues. The germline CDR1 and CDR2 sequences are LGHNA and YSLEER. This CDR3 reads CASSQDWWGTAATNEKLFF. In DNA form, the CDR3 reads TGCGCCAGCAGCCAAGATTGGTGGGGGACAGCAGCAACTAATGAAAAACTGTTTTTT.

The CDR3, as DNA: TGTGCCAGCACCCTGACAGGAAAGAACACTGAAGCTTTCTTT. Translation: CASTLTGKNTEAFF. The chain is built from TRBV6-9 and TRBJ1-1; D is possibly TRBD1 (6 bases). The CDR3 runs 14 residues. Per germline, CDR1 MNHGY and CDR2 SVAAGI. The V gene lost 7 bases and the J gene lost 1 base, with 13 bases spanning the gap.

This chain uses TRBV4-3 with TRBJ2-2; no clear D. The CDR3 extends over 15 amino acids. V lost 0 bases and J 2 bases, leaving 7 bases between the germline ends. Germline V gene sequence: CDR1 LGHNA, CDR2 YSLEER. The CDR3 nucleotides are TGCGCCAGCAGCCAAGAACCGGTAAACACCGGGGAGCTGTTTTTT. This codes for CASSQEPVNTGELFF.

The genes are TRBV6-5 and TRBJ2-1, with TRBD1 matching over 8 bases. The V and J ends lost 2 bases and 7 bases, in that order; junction bases with no gene match: 7. Per the germline V gene, CDR1 is MNHEY and CDR2 is SVGAGI. CDR3 length: 15 residues. The CDR3 sequence: CASSYTLTGVNEQFF. Written as DNA, the CDR3 is TGTGCCAGCAGTTACACCTTGACAGGGGTAAATGAGCAGTTCTTC.

Regarding this clone: The same CDR3 also results from other DNA sequences found in this sample. V usage is TRBV18 and J usage is TRBJ2-7; D not resolved. The CDR3 spans 13 residues. Germline lookup yields CDR1 KGHSH and CDR2 LQKENI. Deletions cut 6 bases from V and 3 bases from J, with 12 bases between. The CDR3 spells CASSPPSGYEQYF. CDR3 DNA: TGTGCCAGCTCTCCTCCCTCGGGCTACGAGCAGTACTTC.

The chain carries TRBV4-3 and TRBJ2-7; the match to TRBD1 covers 8 bases. Trimming removed 1 base from V and 1 base from J; junction bases left unmatched: 6. The CDR3 is 16 residues long. Germline V gene data show CDR1 as LGHNA and CDR2 as YSLEER. The CDR3 sequence is CASSQATGQGSYEQYF. In nucleotides, the CDR3 is TGCGCCAGCAGCCAAGCCACCGGACAGGGATCCTACGAGCAGTACTTC.

The genes are TRBV29-1 and TRBJ2-1, with 11 bases identical to TRBD1. The germline V gene has CDR1 SQVTM and CDR2 ANQGSEA. The V and J ends lost 2 bases and 6 bases, in that order; junction bases with no gene match: 3. This CDR3 contains 14 residues. Here the CDR3 reads CSVEMGQGVNEQFF. In DNA, the CDR3 is TGCAGCGTTGAAATGGGACAGGGGGTCAATGAGCAGTTCTTC.